The next 13 T cell receptor beta chains were all read from a single sample in a study of blood T cells in healthy people across ages. Using a J-beta primer mix together with a sample-barcoded 5' primer, a second PCR was run for about 6 to 11 cycles. TCRdb passed the 5' RACE reads through MiXCR, listing each CDR3 protein once. The sample contains 1.5 million to 2 million distinct CDR3 sequences, over 25% of which appear only once. The sample was blood. These receptor sequences come from a woman aged 30 to 39 in good health.

Concerning this clonotype itself: A much bigger clone sits one base away, suggesting this may be a read error. CDR3 DNA: TGTGCCAGCAGGAGGACTAGCGGGAGTCATGGGCAGTACTTC. This encodes CASRRTSGSHGQYF. The chain combines TRBV6-1 with TRBJ2-4, with 13 positions matching TRBD2. The CDR3 spans 14 residues. Trimming at V came to 6 bases and at J to 13 bases, leaving 9 bases not matched to a gene. In germline, CDR1 is MNHNS, CDR2 SASEGT.

This clonotype has a count of ten or more. The rearrangement uses TRBV29-1 and TRBJ2-7; D unresolved. The V gene lost 7 bases and the J gene lost 0 bases, with 10 bases spanning the gap. This CDR3 contains 12 residues. Germline V lookup: CDR1 SQVTM, CDR2 ANQGSEA. The CDR3 spells CSAAHSSYEQYF. CDR3 DNA: TGCAGCGCGGCGCACAGCTCCTACGAGCAGTACTTC.

This clonotype was recorded a few times. The chain is built from TRBV3-1 and TRBJ2-5, with TRBD1 matching over 7 bases. Germline CDR1 LGHDT, CDR2 YNNKEL (reference sequence). V was clipped by 6 bases and J by 2 bases; unmatched bases: 9. The CDR3 sequence is 15 residues long. The CDR3 protein is CASRPLGTAQETQYF. For the CDR3, the DNA is TGTGCCAGCAGGCCCCTGGGGACAGCTCAAGAGACCCAGTACTTC.

This clonotype was counted a few times. This rearrangement joins TRBV20-1 to TRBJ1-1; D perhaps matches TRBD1 (5 bases). Trimming cost V 5 bases and J 7 bases, with 20 bases left between them. This CDR3 contains 14 residues. Germline V gives CDR1 DFQATT, CDR2 SNEGSKA (reference sequence). The CDR3 here is CSAPVAQGEGEAFF. CDR3 nucleotides: TGCAGTGCTCCGGTTGCCCAAGGGGAGGGTGAAGCTTTCTTT.

Many counts were recorded for this clonotype. The chain combines TRBV20-1 with TRBJ1-6; TRBD1 matches 9 bases. J gave up 11 bases and V 3 bases, and 2 bases lay outside the gene matches. Germline loops: CDR1 DFQATT, CDR2 SNEGSKA (reference sequence). CDR3 length: 12 amino acids. In DNA form, the CDR3 reads TGCAGTGCTAGGGGACAGGGCCCACCCCTCCACTTT. This gives the protein CSARGQGPPLHF.

The V gene is TRBV7-9, the J gene TRBJ2-5; perhaps TRBD2 as D (6 bases). Germline V gives CDR1 SEHNR, CDR2 FQNEAQ (reference sequence). CDR3 length: 15 residues. V gave up 6 bases and J gave up 4 bases, with 18 bases separating them. CDR3: CASRSRRGGRETQYF. The CDR3 bases are TGTGCCAGCAGGTCCAGGAGGGGAGGACGAGAGACCCAGTACTTC.

This chain joins TRBV4-2 and TRBJ2-7, with a tentative D call TRBD1 (5 bases). Germline loops: CDR1 LGHNA, CDR2 YNFKEQ. V gave up 0 bases and J gave up 1 base, with 10 bases separating them. This CDR3 is 15 amino acids long. This CDR3 is CASSQDDSLSYEQYF. The CDR3 DNA reads TGTGCCAGCAGCCAAGACGACAGTTTATCCTACGAGCAGTACTTC.

This clonotype has just a few counts. The chain carries TRBV20-1 and TRBJ1-6, with a tentative D call TRBD1 (6 bases). CDR1 is DFQATT and CDR2 is SNEGSKA in the germline V gene (reference sequence). The germline V and J ends were trimmed by 0 bases and 5 bases, with 17 bases remaining between them. The CDR3 extends over 17 amino acids. For the CDR3, the DNA is TGCAGTGCTAGAGATGGCACCAAACAGGGCCATAATTCACCCCTCCACTTT. Protein sequence: CSARDGTKQGHNSPLHF.

The chain couples TRBV6-6 to TRBJ1-5, with 7 bases aligning to TRBD1. Germline CDR1 is MNHNY and CDR2 is SVGAGI (reference sequence). The ends lost 7 bases at V and 1 base at J; junction bases unmatched: 13. This CDR3 contains 17 residues. The CDR3 nucleotides are TGTGCCAGCAACAACCCGAGACAGGGTACAAGCAATCAGCCCCAGCATTTT. Protein: CASNNPRQGTSNQPQHF.

The table lists this clonotype with a few counts. The chain is built from TRBV27 and TRBJ2-3, with D possibly TRBD2 on 5 matching bases. Trimming removed 2 bases from V and 2 bases from J, with 11 bases in between. The germline CDR1 and CDR2 sequences are MNHEY and SMNVEV (reference sequence). This CDR3 has 15 residues. The CDR3 DNA reads as TGTGCCAGCAGTTTAGCCTCGGGGTTCACAGATACGCAGTATTTT. Protein: CASSLASGFTDTQYF.

Ten or more counts support this clonotype. This chain joins TRBV7-9 and TRBJ2-6; D not resolved. The CDR3 covers 15 residues. The V end was cut by 5 bases, the J end by 0 bases, with 8 bases between. CDR1 is SEHNR, CDR2 FQNEAQ, per germline (reference sequence). The CDR3 here is CASSNRVSGANVLTF. In nucleotides, the CDR3 is TGTGCCAGCAGCAATCGGGTCTCTGGGGCCAACGTCCTGACTTTC.

The sample holds many counts of this clonotype. The gene calls are TRBV12-3 or TRBV12-4 and TRBJ2-7, with 7 positions matching TRBD1. Trimming removed 5 bases from V and 4 bases from J; junction bases left unmatched: 8. The CDR3 consists of 14 residues. The CDR3 here is CASSPTGSGYEQYF. CDR3 bases: TGTGCCAGCAGTCCGACAGGGTCGGGATACGAGCAGTACTTC.

This clonotype was detected many times. The CDR3 DNA reads as TGTGCCACCAGCAACGGAGTCGGCAGACAAGAGACCCAGTACTTC. Translation: CATSNGVGRQETQYF. The chain links TRBV15 to TRBJ2-5; D gene unclear. Deletions cut 4 bases from V and 2 bases from J, with 14 bases between. This CDR3 contains 15 residues. From germline, CDR1 is LNHNV and CDR2 YYDKDF (reference sequence).